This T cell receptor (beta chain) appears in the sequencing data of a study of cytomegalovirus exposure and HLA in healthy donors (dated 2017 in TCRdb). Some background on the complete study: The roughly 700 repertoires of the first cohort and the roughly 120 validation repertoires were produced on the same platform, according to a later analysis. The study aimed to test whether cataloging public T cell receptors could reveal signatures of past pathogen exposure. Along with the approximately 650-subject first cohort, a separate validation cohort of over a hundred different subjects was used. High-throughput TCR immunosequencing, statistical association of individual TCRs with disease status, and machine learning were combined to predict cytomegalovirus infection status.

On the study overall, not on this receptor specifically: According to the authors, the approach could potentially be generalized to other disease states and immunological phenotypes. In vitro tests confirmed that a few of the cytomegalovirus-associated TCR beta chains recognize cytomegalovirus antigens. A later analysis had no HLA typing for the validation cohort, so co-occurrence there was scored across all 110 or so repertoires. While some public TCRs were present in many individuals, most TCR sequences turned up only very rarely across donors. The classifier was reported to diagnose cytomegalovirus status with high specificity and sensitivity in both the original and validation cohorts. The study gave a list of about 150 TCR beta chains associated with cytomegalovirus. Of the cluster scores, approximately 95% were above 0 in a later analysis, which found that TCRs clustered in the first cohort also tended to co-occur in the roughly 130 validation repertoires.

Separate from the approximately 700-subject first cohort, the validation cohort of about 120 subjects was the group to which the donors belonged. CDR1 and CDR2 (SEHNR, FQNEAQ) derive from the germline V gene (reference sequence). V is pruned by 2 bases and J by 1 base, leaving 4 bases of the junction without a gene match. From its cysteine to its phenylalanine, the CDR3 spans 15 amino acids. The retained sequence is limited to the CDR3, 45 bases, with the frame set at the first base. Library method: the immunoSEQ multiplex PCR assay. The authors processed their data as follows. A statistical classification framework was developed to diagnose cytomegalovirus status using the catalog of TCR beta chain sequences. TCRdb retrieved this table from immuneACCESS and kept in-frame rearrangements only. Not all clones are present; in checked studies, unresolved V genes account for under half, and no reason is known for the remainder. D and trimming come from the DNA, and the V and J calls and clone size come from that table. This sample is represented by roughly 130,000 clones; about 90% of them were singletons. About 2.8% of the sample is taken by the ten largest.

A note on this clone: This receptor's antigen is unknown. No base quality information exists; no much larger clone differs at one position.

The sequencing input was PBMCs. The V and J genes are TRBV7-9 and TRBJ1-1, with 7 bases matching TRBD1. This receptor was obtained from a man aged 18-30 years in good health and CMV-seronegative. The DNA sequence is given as TGTGCCAGCAGCTTACCCTCAGGGGGGAACACTGAAGCTTTCTTT. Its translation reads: CASSLPSGGNTEAFF.